Shown below are 9 T cell receptor beta chains from a single sample sequenced in a study of shared clonotypes between healthy human individuals. In the naive CD8 group, cells lacked CD45RO and were positively selected for CCR7, so terminally differentiated effector memory CD45RA+ cells were left out. The method was immunoSEQ multiplex PCR; TCRdb's version includes in-frame clones alone and lacks a portion of them. The sample records some 2,100,000 clones, 90% to 95% being singletons. Sequencing was done on a sample of naive CD8+ T cells from PBMCs. The receptors derive from a man between 18 and 35 years old in good health. Some clones in this sample may be carry-over from other donors' samples.

CDR3 amino acids: CASSDQGPLREAFF. The CDR3 DNA follows: TGTGCCAGCAGTGATCAGGGCCCACTACGTGAAGCTTTCTTT. The chain has TRBV6-1 and TRBJ1-1; D might be TRBD1 (5 bases). V was clipped by 3 bases and J by 7 bases, with 15 bases between them. The length of the CDR3 is 14 residues. Germline V gene sequence: CDR1 MNHNS, CDR2 SASEGT.

The chain uses TRBV28 and TRBJ2-2, with 14 bases fitting TRBD2. The CDR3 loop spans 24 amino acids. Germline trimming cut 10 bases from V and 7 bases from J; bases unmatched to any gene: 35. The V gene's germline CDR1 is MDHEN and CDR2 SYDVKM. This CDR3 reads CAITPGQGIFGGTSGSRLNGELFF. The CDR3 bases are TGTGCCATCACTCCGGGACAGGGGATCTTCGGCGGGACTAGCGGGAGTCGGTTGAACGGGGAGCTGTTTTTT.

The chain has TRBV19 and TRBJ2-5, with 8 nucleotides matching TRBD1. In germline, CDR1 is LNHDA, CDR2 SQIVND (reference sequence). Germline trimming cut 6 bases from V and 2 bases from J; bases unmatched to any gene: 8. The CDR3 has 15 amino acids. The CDR3: CASSTRDRGQETQYF. The CDR3 bases are TGTGCCAGTAGCACACGAGACAGGGGACAAGAGACCCAGTACTTC.

The count of this clone is one. The chain is built from TRBV7-3 and TRBJ2-2; D not certain. From germline, CDR1 is SGHTA and CDR2 FQGTGA. Trimming stripped 2 bases from V and 4 bases from J, with 17 bases between. CDR3 length: 17 residues. The CDR3, as DNA: TGTGCCAGCAGCTTATCTCCTGGGCAAGGAACCACCGGGGAGCTGTTTTTT. Its protein is CASSLSPGQGTTGELFF. Based on the CDR3 plus reference TRBV7-3 and TRBJ2-2, the full variable domain is GAGVSQTPSNKVTEKGKYVELRCDPISGHTALYWYRQSLGQGPEFLIYFQGTGAADDSGLPNDRFFAVRPEGSVSTLKIQRTERGDSAVYLCASSLSPGQGTTGELFFGEGSRLTVL.

The chain joins TRBV7-9 to TRBJ2-1; 15 bases are shared with TRBD2. Germline CDR1 SEHNR, CDR2 FQNEAQ (reference sequence). The CDR3 runs 17 residues. Germline trimming cut 6 bases from V and 7 bases from J; bases unmatched to any gene: 10. CDR3 coding DNA: TGTGCCAGCAGGCCTGGGCCGGGACTAGCGGGAGGTAATGAGCAGTTCTTC. Residues: CASRPGPGLAGGNEQFF. The whole variable domain, remainder taken from reference TRBV7-9 and TRBJ2-1, is DTGVSQNPRHKITKRGQNVTFRCDPISEHNRLYWYRQTLGQGPEFLTYFQNEAQLEKSRLLSDRFSAERPKGSFSTLEIQRTEQGDSAMYLCASRPGPGLAGGNEQFFGPGTRLTVL.

The chain has TRBV29-1 and TRBJ2-6; D gene ambiguous. Germline lookup yields CDR1 SQVTM and CDR2 ANQGSEA. This CDR3 region has 12 residues. Trimming took off 7 bases at V and 6 bases at J, with 10 bases between the two ends. CDR3 amino acids: CSAEVTANVLTF. CDR3 DNA sequence: TGCAGCGCCGAGGTTACGGCCAACGTCCTGACTTTC.

This chain connects TRBV27 to TRBJ2-5; D perhaps matches TRBD1 (5 bases). Trimming took 6 bases from V and 2 from J, leaving 10 bases between them. The germline V gene has CDR1 MNHEY and CDR2 SMNVEV (reference sequence). The CDR3 length is 13 residues. CDR3 sequence reads: CASRLTVQETQYF. CDR3 sequence (DNA): TGTGCCAGCAGACTGACAGTTCAAGAGACCCAGTACTTC.

The chain links TRBV2 to TRBJ2-5; either TRBD1 or TRBD2 may fit D (7 bases each). Germline V gene data show CDR1 as SNHLY and CDR2 as FYNNEI. The CDR3 contains 14 residues. V was pared by 6 bases and J by 5 bases, with 16 bases between. DNA for the CDR3: TGTGCCAGCAGACCCGGGACAGCGGGGGAGACCCAGTACTTC. It encodes CASRPGTAGETQYF.

The chain couples TRBV11-2 to TRBJ2-7, with 7 bases lining up with TRBD1. The length of the CDR3 is 13 residues. Unmatched junction bases numbered 4, after V lost 5 bases and J lost 3 bases. The germline V gene has CDR1 SGHAT and CDR2 FQNNGV. CDR3 sequence reads: CASSLQGDYEQYF. CDR3 sequence (DNA): TGTGCCAGCAGCCTCCAGGGGGACTACGAGCAGTACTTC.